What follows is one TCR beta chain and its context. The antigen remains undetermined. These data originate in a study of T cells in Graves' hyperthyroidism and ophthalmopathy. Source material for PBMCs was less than 12 ml fresh peripheral blood. The source material, RNA transcripts, was used to amplify TCR beta CDR3 regions. HTBI primers were used for first-round RT-PCR of the TCR CDR3. TCRdb called the multiplex PCR reads again in MiXCR, with one record for every CDR3 protein. This sample yields roughly 350,000 distinct CDR3 sequences, of which approximately 14% are seen a single time; 20% to 25% belongs to the top ten. Study results and caveats: A model of 13 V-J pairs discriminated ophthalmopathy from stable hyperthyroidism. With a median lead of about 6.9 months before onset, the model predicted ophthalmopathy. Most thyroid-expanded clonotypes above 0.001 were also found in blood.

Germline CDR1 SGHVS, CDR2 FQNEAQ. The ends lost 6 bases at V and 2 bases at J; junction bases unmatched: 8. The CDR3 sequence is 15 residues long. The J gene is TRBJ2-3, the V gene TRBV7-8; TRBD2 matches at 7 bases. Material for sequencing was blood. This clonotype was sampled from a woman under 40 with Graves' hyperthyroidism. The CDR3 loop is CASRPRSGNTDTQYF. Written as DNA, the CDR3 is TGTGCCAGCAGACCGAGGAGCGGGAACACAGATACGCAGTATTTT.